This T cell receptor beta chain was sequenced during a study of CD8 T cells in Susac syndrome. Looked up from germline, CDR1 is SGHTA and CDR2 is FQGTGA. Trimming removed 5 bases at V and 2 bases at J, with 12 bases between. This CDR3 spans 14 amino acids. The sample holds a few counts of this clonotype. It was with random hexamers that roughly 0.5 to 1 ug RNA was reverse transcribed. One entry per CDR3 protein results from TCRdb running MiXCR on the immunoSEQ multiplex PCR reads. The repertoire holds 75,000 to 80,000 distinct CDR3 sequences, with roughly 95% as singletons. V is TRBV7-3 and J is TRBJ2-5, with D unresolved. Input material: CD8+ T cells from PBMCs. This receptor was taken from a human donor with Susac syndrome. CDR3 loop: CASSLPVQQETQYF. DNA of the CDR3: TGTGCCAGCAGCCTGCCGGTTCAGCAAGAGACCCAGTACTTC.